The T cell receptor beta chain described here comes from a study of graft-versus-host responses after intestinal transplantation. Study outcomes and limitations: The authors found GvH clones in recipient marrow, some appearing first in ileum or blood.

In the case of this clone: The target antigen is unknown.

Germline V lookup: CDR1 SGHTA, CDR2 FQGNSA. Trimming stripped 2 bases from V and 7 bases from J, with 20 bases between. This CDR3 comprises 16 residues. TCRdb's table, derived via immunoSEQ multiplex PCR, lists solely in-frame clones and lacks some. Of tens of thousands of clones listed, more than 90% were seen once; the top ten hold about 0.28%. The chain couples TRBV7-2 to TRBJ1-2; no clear D. The receptor was derived from a human donor who received an intestinal transplant. The sequences come from unstimulated CD4+ T cells sorted from spleen or lymph node cells, collected before intestinal transplant. The CDR3: CASSLLRAAVVSGYTF. CDR3 nucleotides: TGTGCCAGCAGCTTATTGAGGGCGGCGGTAGTTAGTGGCTACACCTTC.